This T cell receptor (beta chain) was identified during a study of CD8 T cells in ankylosing spondylitis. Whole-study findings and limits: Past studies reported some motif variants in reactive arthritis synovial fluid and blood. Disease-linked clones had a CD8+ phenotype and relatively low frequency in peripheral blood. The authors reported significant enrichment of disease-linked clones in matched ankylosing spondylitis synovial fluid.

TCRdb reanalysed the 5' RACE reads using MiXCR and keeps one entry per CDR3 protein. The sample has 310,000 or so distinct CDR3 sequences; about 19% are singletons. As regards this clonotype: Antigen specificity is unknown.

Sequenced: blood, either unsorted or a sorted T cell fraction (not recorded which). This clonotype originated in a male donor with ankylosing spondylitis or in good health (not recorded which).

DNA of the CDR3: TGTGCCAGCAGACAGTCGAATTCACCCCTCCACTTT. It codes for CASRQSNSPLHF. The chain recombines TRBV27 with TRBJ1-6; D not certain. The germline gives CDR1 MNHEY, CDR2 SMNVEV (reference sequence). V lost 6 bases and J 7 bases, leaving 7 bases between the germline ends. This CDR3 is built from 12 residues.